This T cell receptor (beta chain) was captured by sequencing in a study of OX40 agonist ivuxolimab in advanced cancers. The study, taken as a whole, reports: At doses 0.1 to 3.0 mg/kg, CD4+ and CD8+ clones expanded.

Comment on this clone: Antigen: not known.

Germline CDR1 is MGHDK and CDR2 is SYGVNS. Trimming pared 4 bases from V and 8 bases from J, leaving 9 bases between. CDR3 length: 13 residues. Libraries were prepared by immunoSEQ multiplex PCR; TCRdb keeps only in-frame clonotypes and omits some of them. The sample consists of 35,000 to 45,000 clones, 76% of them appearing once. The V and J genes are TRBV25-1 and TRBJ1-6, with no clear D. The sequence came from an adult with an advanced solid tumor such as melanoma, head and neck, liver or kidney cancer. This specimen was CD4+ or CD8+ T cells sorted from blood, taken in a trial of the OX40 agonist ivuxolimab. The CDR3 DNA reads TGTGCCAGCAGTGCTTCCGGGGATTCACCCCTCCACTTT. The encoded protein is CASSASGDSPLHF.